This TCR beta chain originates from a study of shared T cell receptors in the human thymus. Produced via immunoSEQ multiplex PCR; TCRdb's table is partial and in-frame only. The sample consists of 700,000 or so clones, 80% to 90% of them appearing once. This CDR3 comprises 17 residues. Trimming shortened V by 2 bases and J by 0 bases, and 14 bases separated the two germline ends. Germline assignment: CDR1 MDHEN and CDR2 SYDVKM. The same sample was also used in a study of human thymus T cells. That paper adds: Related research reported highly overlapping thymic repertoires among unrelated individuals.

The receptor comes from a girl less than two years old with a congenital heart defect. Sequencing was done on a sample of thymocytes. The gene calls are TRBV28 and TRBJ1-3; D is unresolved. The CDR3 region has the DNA TGTGCCAGCAGTTTACTCTTACTAGAGAGCTCTGGAAACACCATATATTTT. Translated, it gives CASSLLLLESSGNTIYF. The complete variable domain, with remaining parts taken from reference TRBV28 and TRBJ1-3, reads DVKVTQSSRYLVKRTGEKVFLECVQDMDHENMFWYRQDPGLGLRLIYFSYDVKMKEKGDIPEGYSVSREKKERFSLILESASTNQTSMYLCASSLLLLESSGNTIYFGEGSWLTVV.